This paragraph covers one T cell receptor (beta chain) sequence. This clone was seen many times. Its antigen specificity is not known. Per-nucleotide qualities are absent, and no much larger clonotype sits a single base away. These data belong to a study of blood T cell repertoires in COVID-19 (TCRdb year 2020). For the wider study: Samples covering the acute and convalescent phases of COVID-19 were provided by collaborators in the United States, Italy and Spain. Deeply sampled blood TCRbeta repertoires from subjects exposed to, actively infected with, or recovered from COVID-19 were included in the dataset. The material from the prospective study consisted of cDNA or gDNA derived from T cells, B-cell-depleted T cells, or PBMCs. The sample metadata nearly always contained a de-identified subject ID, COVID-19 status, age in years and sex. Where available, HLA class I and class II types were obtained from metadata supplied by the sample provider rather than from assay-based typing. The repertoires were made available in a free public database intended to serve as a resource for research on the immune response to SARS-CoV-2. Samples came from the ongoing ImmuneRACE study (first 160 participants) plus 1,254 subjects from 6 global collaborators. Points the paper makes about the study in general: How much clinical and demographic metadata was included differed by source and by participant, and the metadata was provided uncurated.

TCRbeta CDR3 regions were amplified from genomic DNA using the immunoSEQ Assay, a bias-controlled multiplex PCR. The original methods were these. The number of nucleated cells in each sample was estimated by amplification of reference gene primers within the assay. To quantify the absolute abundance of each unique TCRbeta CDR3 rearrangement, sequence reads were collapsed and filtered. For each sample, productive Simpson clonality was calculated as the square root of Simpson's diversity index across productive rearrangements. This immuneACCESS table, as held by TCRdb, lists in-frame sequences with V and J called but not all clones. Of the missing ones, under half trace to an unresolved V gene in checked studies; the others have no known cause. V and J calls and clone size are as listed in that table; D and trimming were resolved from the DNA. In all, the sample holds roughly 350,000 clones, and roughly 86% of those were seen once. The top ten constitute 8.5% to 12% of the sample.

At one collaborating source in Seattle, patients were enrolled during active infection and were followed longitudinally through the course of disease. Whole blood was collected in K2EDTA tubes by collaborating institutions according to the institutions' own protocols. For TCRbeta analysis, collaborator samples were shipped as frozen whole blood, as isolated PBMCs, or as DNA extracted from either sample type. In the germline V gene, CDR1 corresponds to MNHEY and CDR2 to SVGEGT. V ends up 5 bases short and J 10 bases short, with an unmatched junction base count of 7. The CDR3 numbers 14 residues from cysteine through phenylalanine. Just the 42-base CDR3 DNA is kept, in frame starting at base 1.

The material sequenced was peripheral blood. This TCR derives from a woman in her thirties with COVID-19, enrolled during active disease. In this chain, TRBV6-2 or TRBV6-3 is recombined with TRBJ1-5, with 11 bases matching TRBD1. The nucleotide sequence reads TGTGCCAGCAGTCCCCCGGGACAGGGGGAACCCCAGCATTTT. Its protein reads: CASSPPGQGEPQHF.